These 32 T cell receptor beta chains share one sample of origin, sequenced in a study of T cells in tumors after PD-1 blockade. Data came from immunoSEQ multiplex PCR; TCRdb stores just in-frame clones and leaves some out. The data hold 60,000 or so clones, with over 75% observed a single time. Sequenced here: PBMCs, sampled before anti-PD-1 treatment. The receptors here all came from a human donor with basal cell carcinoma.

This clone was detected a few times. The chain carries TRBV19 and TRBJ2-5, with D perhaps TRBD1 (6 bases). From germline, CDR1 is LNHDA and CDR2 SQIVND (reference sequence). This CDR3 region has 16 residues. The V end lost 5 bases, the J end lost 3 bases, and 19 bases lay between the germline ends. Here the CDR3 reads CASSYRVVRPEETQYF. DNA of the CDR3: TGTGCCAGTAGTTACAGGGTGGTGCGACCTGAAGAGACCCAGTACTTC. Full variable domain (outside the CDR3, taken from reference TRBV19 and TRBJ2-5): DGGITQSPKYLFRKEGQNVTLSCEQNLNHDAMYWYRQDPGQGLRLIYYSQIVNDFQKGDIAEGYSVSREKKESFPLTVTSAQKNPTAFYLCASSYRVVRPEETQYFGPGTRLLVL.

This clone came up once. V and J are TRBV14 and TRBJ1-1; D call uncertain. The CDR3 has 15 amino acids. V lost 0 bases and J lost 10, with 18 bases in between. Germline V gene data show CDR1 as SGHDN and CDR2 as FVKESK. This CDR3 reads CASSQDRRQEAAAFF. For the CDR3, the DNA is TGTGCCAGCAGCCAAGATCGGCGGCAGGAGGCTGCAGCTTTCTTT.

The J gene is TRBJ2-5, the V gene TRBV19; the match to TRBD1 covers 7 bases. The CDR3 extends over 14 amino acids. CDR1 and CDR2 (germline): LNHDA, SQIVND (reference sequence). V lost 4 bases to trimming and J lost 5 bases; unmatched junction nucleotides: 7. CDR3 sequence: CASSRDREGETQYF. CDR3 nucleotide sequence: TGTGCCAGTAGTAGAGACAGGGAAGGGGAGACCCAGTACTTC.

This sequence joins TRBV2 and TRBJ2-7; D might be TRBD1 (6 bases). Germline values: CDR1 SNHLY, CDR2 FYNNEI. CDR3 length equals 14 residues. V lost 10 bases and J 0 bases, leaving 16 bases between the germline ends. CDR3 amino acids: CANQPGHNSYEQYF. As DNA, the CDR3 is TGTGCCAATCAACCGGGACACAACTCCTACGAGCAGTACTTC.

The J gene is TRBJ2-7, the V gene TRBV6-6; unclear D gene. The CDR3 covers 15 residues. Trimming removed 2 bases at V and 2 bases at J, with 13 bases between. The V gene's germline CDR1 is MNHNY and CDR2 SVGAGI (reference sequence). The CDR3 spells CASSYTRGEAYEQYF. The CDR3 region has the DNA TGTGCCAGCAGTTACACCCGCGGAGAAGCCTACGAGCAGTACTTC.

The V and J genes are TRBV5-1 and TRBJ1-1; D call uncertain. The germline V gene has CDR1 SGHRS and CDR2 YFSETQ. The germline V and J ends were trimmed by 6 bases and 3 bases, with 18 bases remaining between them. The CDR3 contains 15 residues. CDR3 sequence (DNA): TGCGCCAGCACCCCTGCCGGGAACCCTCACACTGAAGCTTTCTTT. Translated, it gives CASTPAGNPHTEAFF.

The genes are TRBV5-6 and TRBJ2-5; 15 nucleotides agree with TRBD2. J gave up 6 bases and V 1 base, and 10 bases lay outside the gene matches. The CDR3 sequence is 18 residues long. Germline CDR1 and CDR2: SGHDT and YYEEEE. Written as DNA, the CDR3 is TGTGCCAGCAGCTTGTATAGGACTAGCGGGGGGGCGATGAAGACCCAGTACTTC. Translation gives CASSLYRTSGGAMKTQYF.

This clone was observed a few times. The rearrangement uses TRBV4-1 and TRBJ2-7; D possibly corresponds to TRBD2 (5 bases). Trimming removed 1 base from V and 4 bases from J, with 14 bases in between. CDR1 and CDR2 from the germline V gene are MGHRA and YSYEKL. This CDR3 region has 15 residues. CDR3 amino acids: CASSQAHLAKYEQYF. CDR3 sequence (DNA): TGCGCCAGCAGCCAAGCGCACCTAGCTAAATACGAGCAGTACTTC.

The gene calls are TRBV18 and TRBJ1-3, with a tentative D call TRBD1 (6 bases). The CDR3 loop spans 16 amino acids. V shed 2 bases and J shed 0 bases, with 11 bases lying between them. CDR1 is KGHSH, CDR2 LQKENI, per germline. The CDR3 coding sequence is TGTGCCAGCTCACCATCCGGGGGCGGCTCTGGAAACACCATATATTTT. It encodes CASSPSGGGSGNTIYF.

The V call is TRBV6-5, the J call TRBJ1-1; tentatively, D is TRBD1 (5 bases). The CDR3 is 14 residues long. The V end was cut by 11 bases, the J end by 4 bases, with 20 bases between. CDR1 is MNHEY, CDR2 SVGAGI, per germline. CDR3 bases: TGTGCCGGCTCTACACTCGGGGGGTCCACTGAAGCTTTCTTT. It specifies CAGSTLGGSTEAFF.

The chain couples TRBV4-2 to TRBJ2-1; 9 bases agree with TRBD1. V trimming: 0 bases; J trimming: 9 bases; junction bases outside the gene matches: 9. CDR1 is LGHNA, CDR2 YNFKEQ, per germline. The CDR3 is made up of 16 amino acids. CDR3: CASSQETGTGWSEQFF. The DNA of the CDR3 is TGTGCCAGCAGCCAAGAAACCGGGACAGGGTGGTCTGAGCAGTTCTTC.

The genes are TRBV2 and TRBJ1-2; D may be TRBD1 (5 bases). This CDR3 is built from 15 residues. Trimming took off 0 bases at V and 6 bases at J, with 14 bases between the two ends. Germline loops: CDR1 SNHLY, CDR2 FYNNEI. This chain's CDR3 is CASSEALSGSHGYTF. CDR3 coding DNA: TGTGCCAGCAGTGAAGCCCTGTCAGGGAGTCATGGCTACACCTTC.

The chain joins TRBV2 to TRBJ1-3, with D possibly TRBD1 on 6 matching bases. V lost 7 bases, J lost 0 bases, and 19 bases lay in between. The CDR3 loop spans 17 amino acids. Per the germline V gene, CDR1 is SNHLY and CDR2 is FYNNEI. CDR3 sequence: CASTQRGGANSGNTIYF. DNA of the CDR3: TGTGCCAGCACTCAACGCGGGGGCGCCAACTCTGGAAACACCATATATTTT.

The gene calls are TRBV9 and TRBJ2-2; D might be TRBD1 (6 bases). The CDR3 length is 15 residues. Trimming left V 0 bases short and J 5 bases short, with 11 bases between. In germline, CDR1 is SGDLS, CDR2 YYNGEE. CDR3 amino acids: CASSVDTGFTGELFF. The CDR3 DNA reads TGTGCCAGCAGCGTAGACACAGGGTTTACCGGGGAGCTGTTTTTT.

This clone was detected a few times. The rearrangement uses TRBV29-1 and TRBJ1-3, with unresolved D. This CDR3 region has 13 residues. V was shortened by 6 bases and J by 0 bases, with 9 bases between the two germline ends. Germline V lookup: CDR1 SQVTM, CDR2 ANQGSEA. DNA of the CDR3: TGCAGCGTACAACAGAGCTCTGGAAACACCATATATTTT. Protein product: CSVQQSSGNTIYF.

As concerns this clone: The junction shows a germline mismatch at one end, possibly a read error. The chain employs TRBV7-7 and TRBJ2-5, with TRBD1 matching over 9 bases. CDR1 and CDR2 from the germline V gene are SSHAT and FNYEAQ (reference sequence). There are 16 residues in the CDR3. CDR3 loop: CASSKAGQGPLETQYF. CDR3 DNA: TGTGCTAGCAGCAAAGCGGGACAGGGTCCCCTTGAGACCCAGTACTTC.

The genes are TRBV6-6 and TRBJ2-3; 7 bases match TRBD2. Germline lookup yields CDR1 MNHNY and CDR2 SVGAGI (reference sequence). The V and J ends lost 8 bases and 3 bases, in that order; junction bases with no gene match: 8. This CDR3 spans 14 amino acids. CDR3 nucleotide sequence: TGTGCCAGCCTTAACGGGGGGAAAACAGATACGCAGTATTTT. It is translated as CASLNGGKTDTQYF.

V and J are TRBV7-9 and TRBJ1-1, with D perhaps TRBD1 (5 bases). Germline V gives CDR1 SEHNR, CDR2 FQNEAQ (reference sequence). V lost 10 bases and J 6 bases, leaving 12 bases between the germline ends. CDR3 size: 11 residues. CDR3 sequence: CATPGVAEAFF. The DNA of the CDR3 is TGTGCCACCCCGGGGGTTGCTGAAGCTTTCTTT.

This chain uses TRBV6-5 with TRBJ2-5; 8 bases match TRBD1. The CDR3 length is 13 residues. Germline lookup yields CDR1 MNHEY and CDR2 SVGAGI. Trimming cost V 8 bases and J 3 bases; bases outside gene matches: 5. CDR3 DNA: TGTGCCAGCCCGAAGGACAGGGAAGAGACCCAGTACTTC. Residues: CASPKDREETQYF.

The V gene is TRBV6-1, the J gene TRBJ1-2, with 7 positions matching TRBD1. The trim removed 3 bases at V and 4 bases at J, leaving 8 bases unmatched. The CDR3 is made up of 15 amino acids. Germline CDR1 and CDR2: MNHNS and SASEGT. The CDR3 is CASSESPTGSYGYTF. The CDR3 DNA sequence: TGTGCCAGCAGTGAGTCCCCGACAGGGTCCTATGGCTACACCTTC.

This clone has only a few counts. The J gene is TRBJ1-1, the V gene TRBV7-9; D is ambiguous. Germline-derived CDR1 and CDR2 are SEHNR and FQNEAQ (reference sequence). Trimming pared 2 bases from V and 3 bases from J, leaving 13 bases between. This CDR3 comprises 15 residues. This CDR3 reads CASSLSGLGDTEAFF. Written as DNA, the CDR3 is TGTGCCAGCAGCTTATCAGGCCTCGGGGACACTGAAGCTTTCTTT.

There are a few counts of this clone. The rearrangement uses TRBV5-1 and TRBJ2-2, with D perhaps matching TRBD1 or TRBD2 (5 bases each). This CDR3 has 17 residues. Deletions cut 3 bases from V and 8 bases from J, with 23 bases between. Germline CDR1 is SGHRS and CDR2 is YFSETQ. In DNA, the CDR3 is TGCGCCAGCAGCTCGGGGAATCGACAGCCCGGTTCTGGGGAGCTGTTTTTT. Its protein is CASSSGNRQPGSGELFF.

This clone showed up just once. The chain has TRBV5-5 and TRBJ1-5, with D possibly matching TRBD1 (5 bases). Trimming pared 0 bases from V and 0 bases from J, leaving 7 bases between. CDR3 size: 15 residues. From germline, CDR1 is SGHKS and CDR2 YYEKEE (reference sequence). The CDR3 here is CASSLGGSSNQPQHF. Here the CDR3 DNA reads TGTGCCAGCAGCTTGGGGGGGAGTAGCAATCAGCCCCAGCATTTT.

This chain joins TRBV5-1 and TRBJ2-2; 9 nucleotides align to TRBD1. CDR1 is SGHRS, CDR2 YFSETQ, per germline. This CDR3 region has 15 residues. J lost 4 bases, V lost 2 bases, and 3 bases had no gene match. In DNA, the CDR3 is TGCGCCAGCAGCTTACAGGGGGCTCGCACCGGGGAGCTGTTTTTT. Its protein is CASSLQGARTGELFF.

The CDR3 DNA reads TGTGCCAGCAGCTTGGGGGATGCCACTGAAGCTTTCTTT. Translated, it gives CASSLGDATEAFF. V is TRBV7-9 and J is TRBJ1-1; weak D call: TRBD1 (5 bases). Germline values: CDR1 SEHNR, CDR2 FQNEAQ (reference sequence). This CDR3 is 13 amino acids long. V lost 3 bases, J lost 4 bases, and 9 bases lay in between.

CDR3 DNA sequence: TGTGCCAGCAGCTTAGGGGCAGGGTCAGATACGCAGTATTTT. It codes for CASSLGAGSDTQYF. The chain has TRBV7-9 and TRBJ2-3, with D possibly being TRBD1 (5 bases). This CDR3 has 14 amino acids. Germline V gene lookup returns CDR1 SEHNR and CDR2 FQNEAQ (reference sequence). V lost 1 base and J 4 bases, leaving 9 bases between the germline ends.

This chain links TRBV6-6 with TRBJ1-1; 7 bases agree with TRBD1. Trimming removed 2 bases from V and 0 bases from J; junction bases left unmatched: 3. This CDR3 has 15 residues. CDR1 is MNHNY and CDR2 is SVGAGI in the germline V gene (reference sequence). The CDR3 reads CASSYRTGVNTEAFF. The CDR3 DNA sequence: TGTGCCAGCAGTTACCGGACAGGCGTGAACACTGAAGCTTTCTTT.

V is TRBV6-5 and J is TRBJ1-2; D is perhaps TRBD1 (5 bases). This CDR3 is built from 14 residues. V lost 2 bases, J lost 4 bases, and 11 bases lay in between. Germline CDR1 MNHEY, CDR2 SVGAGI. The chain's CDR3 is CASSYAARGYGYTF. CDR3 nucleotides: TGTGCCAGCAGTTACGCGGCGAGGGGCTATGGCTACACCTTC.

In regard to this clone: One end of the junction is discordant with germline, which a read error may explain. J is TRBJ2-3 and V is TRBV7-7; TRBD1 aligns across 10 bases. CDR3 length equals 15 residues. CDR1 is SSHAT and CDR2 is FNYEAQ in the germline V gene (reference sequence). Here the CDR3 DNA reads TGTGCTAGCAGCCCTGCGGACAGGGGGTCAGATACGCAGTATTTT. This codes for CASSPADRGSDTQYF.

V usage is TRBV29-1 and J usage is TRBJ2-1; TRBD1 or TRBD2 may be the D gene (5 bases each). V lost 3 bases and J 2 bases, leaving 14 bases between the germline ends. Germline loops: CDR1 SQVTM, CDR2 ANQGSEA. The CDR3 contains 15 residues. CDR3 nucleotides: TGCAGCGTTGATGGTATACAGGAGGCCTACAATGAGCAGTTCTTC. Its protein is CSVDGIQEAYNEQFF.

This clone was seen a handful of times. The rearrangement links TRBV5-5 to TRBJ1-4, with 10 bases lining up with TRBD1. The CDR3 sequence is 16 residues long. V shed 4 bases and J 6 bases; nucleotides not matched to a gene: 9. CDR1 and CDR2 (germline): SGHKS, YYEKEE (reference sequence). This chain's CDR3 is CASSLALGTGDEKLFF. CDR3 nucleotide sequence: TGTGCCAGCAGCCTGGCCCTTGGGACAGGGGATGAAAAACTGTTTTTT.

The chain combines TRBV5-1 with TRBJ1-1; D is unclear. Trimming pared 0 bases from V and 3 bases from J, leaving 9 bases between. The CDR3 loop spans 14 amino acids. The V gene's germline CDR1 is SGHRS and CDR2 YFSETQ. CDR3: CASSLVGMDTEAFF. CDR3 nucleotides: TGCGCCAGCAGCTTGGTAGGGATGGACACTGAAGCTTTCTTT.